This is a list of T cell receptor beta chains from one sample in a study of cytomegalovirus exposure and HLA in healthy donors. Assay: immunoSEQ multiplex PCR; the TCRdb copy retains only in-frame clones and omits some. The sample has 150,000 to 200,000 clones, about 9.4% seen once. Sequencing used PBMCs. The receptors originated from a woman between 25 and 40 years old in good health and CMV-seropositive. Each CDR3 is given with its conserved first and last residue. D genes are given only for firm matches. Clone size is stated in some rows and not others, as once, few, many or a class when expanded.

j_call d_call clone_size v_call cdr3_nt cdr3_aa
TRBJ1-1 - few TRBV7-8 TGTGCCAGCAGCCCCCGGGGGGGGACGACGCACACTGAAGCTTTCTTT CASSPRGGTTHTEAFF
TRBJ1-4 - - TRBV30 TGTGCCTGGAGTGATATCTCTAATGAAAAACTGTTTTTT CAWSDISNEKLFF
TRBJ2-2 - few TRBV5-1 TGCGCCAGCAGCTTCGGGTTTGCGACCGGGGAGCTGTTTTTT CASSFGFATGELFF
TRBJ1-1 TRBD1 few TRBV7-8 TGTGCCAGCAGCTCCGGGACAGGGTACGACACTGAAGCTTTCTTT CASSSGTGYDTEAFF
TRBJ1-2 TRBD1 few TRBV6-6 TGTGCCATTCGCAGGGGGCTAGACTATGGCTACACCTTC CAIRRGLDYGYTF
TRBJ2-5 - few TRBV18 TGTGCCAGCTCACCTTTAGGGGATGAGACCCAGTACTTC CASSPLGDETQYF
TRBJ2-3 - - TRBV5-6 TGTGCCAGCAGCTTCGGGACACCCTACGGAGATACGCAGTATTTT CASSFGTPYGDTQYF
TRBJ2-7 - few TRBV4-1 TGCGCCAGCAGCCAAGGACGGGATTTCTACGAGCAGTACTTC CASSQGRDFYEQYF
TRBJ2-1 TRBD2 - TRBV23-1 TGCGCCGCTGACGGGAGCGGGAGTAGCAATGAGCAGTTCTTC CAADGSGSSNEQFF
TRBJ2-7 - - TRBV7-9 TGTGCCAGCAGCTTTGATGGCAGGGCTAAGCAGTACTTC CASSFDGRAKQYF
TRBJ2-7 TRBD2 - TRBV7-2 TGTGCCAGCAGCTCCGGACTAGTTAGGCACGAGCAGTACTTC CASSSGLVRHEQYF
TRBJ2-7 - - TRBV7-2 TGTGCCAGCAGCTCGTTGACTAGGGAAGAGCAGTACTTC CASSSLTREEQYF
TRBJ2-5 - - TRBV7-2 TGTGCCAGCAGCAACCCCTCGGGGACCCAGTACTTC CASSNPSGTQYF
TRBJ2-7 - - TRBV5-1 TGCGCCAGCAGGGAGACGGGAGATTTCTACGAGCAGTACTTC CASRETGDFYEQYF
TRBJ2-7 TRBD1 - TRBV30 TGTGCCTGGGAAAGGGGGCCTTACGAGCAGTACTTC CAWERGPYEQYF
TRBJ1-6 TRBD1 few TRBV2 TGTGCCAGCCGTAAGGACAGGGAGCCGTTTAATGATAATTCACCCCTCCACTTT CASRKDREPFNDNSPLHF
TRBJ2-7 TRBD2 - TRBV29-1 TGCAGCGTTGAGTATGAAACTAGCGGGAGCTACGAGCAGTACTTC CSVEYETSGSYEQYF
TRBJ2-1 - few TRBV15 TGTGCCACCAGCGTGGAGGGCTTCGAGGAGCAGTTCTTC CATSVEGFEEQFF
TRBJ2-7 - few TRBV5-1 TGCGCCAGCGGCCCCCAGGTTTCCACTTCCTACGAGCAGTACTTC CASGPQVSTSYEQYF
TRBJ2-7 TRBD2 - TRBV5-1 TGCGCCAGCAGCCCCCAGGGACTAGCGGGAGTGGCCTACGAGCAGTACTTC CASSPQGLAGVAYEQYF
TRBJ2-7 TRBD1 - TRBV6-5 TGTGCCAGCAGTCGACAGGGCTACGAGCAGTACTTC CASSRQGYEQYF
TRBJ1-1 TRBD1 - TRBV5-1 TGCGCCAGCAGCTTCGGACAGGGTAACACTGAAGCTTTCTTT CASSFGQGNTEAFF
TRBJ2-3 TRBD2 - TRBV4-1 TGCGCCAGCAGCCAAGTTTTCAGGACTAGCGGATACACAGATACGCAGTATTTT CASSQVFRTSGYTDTQYF
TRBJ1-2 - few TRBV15 TGTGCCACCAGCGCCGGGGGACCCGGATATGGCTACACCTTC CATSAGGPGYGYTF
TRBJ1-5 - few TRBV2 TGTGCCAGCAGTACATACAGGGTGACGGGCAATCAGCCCCAGCATTTT CASSTYRVTGNQPQHF
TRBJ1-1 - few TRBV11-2 TGTGCCAGCAGCTCTAGAGGGGGGGCGGACACTGAAGCTTTCTTT CASSSRGGADTEAFF
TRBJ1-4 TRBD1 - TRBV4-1 TGCGCCAGCAGCCAGACAGGGGGTACTAATGAAAAACTGTTTTTT CASSQTGGTNEKLFF
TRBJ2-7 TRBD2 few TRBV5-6 TGTGCCAGCAGCTTGGTTCTCACCTTTAGCGGGAGGGATCGCGAGCAGTACTTC CASSLVLTFSGRDREQYF
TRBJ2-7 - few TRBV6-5 TGTGCCAGCAGTTCCCCGCTGAGTACCTACGAGCAGTACTTC CASSSPLSTYEQYF
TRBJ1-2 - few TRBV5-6 TGTGCCAGCAGCTTGGAACCAGGGTTGGACTATGGCTACACCTTC CASSLEPGLDYGYTF
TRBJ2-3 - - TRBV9 TGTGCCAGCAGCCTTAGCTGGAGTCCAGATACGCAGTATTTT CASSLSWSPDTQYF
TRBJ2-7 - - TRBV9 TGTGCCAGCAGCGTAGCTGGTGGGAGGCCAACCTACGAGCAGTACTTC CASSVAGGRPTYEQYF
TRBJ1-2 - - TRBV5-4 TGTGCCAGCAGCTTGGATCGGGGTTCCTATGGCTACACCTTC CASSLDRGSYGYTF
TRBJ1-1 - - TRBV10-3 TGTGCCATCAGTGAGTCGAGGCAGATTGAAGCTTTCTTT CAISESRQIEAFF
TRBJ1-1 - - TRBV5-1 TGCGCCAGCAGCGTACAGGGCAGGACTGAAGCTTTCTTT CASSVQGRTEAFF
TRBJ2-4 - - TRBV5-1 TGCGCCAGCAGTTTGAATCCCGAGGGGGACATTCAGTACTTC CASSLNPEGDIQYF
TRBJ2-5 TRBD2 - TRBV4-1 TGCGCCAGCAGCCAACCGGCTAGCGGGAGGGTATTAGAGACCCAGTACTTC CASSQPASGRVLETQYF
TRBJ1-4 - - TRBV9 TGTGCCAGCAGCCCCGCCGGCGGGGTCGAAAAACTGTTTTTT CASSPAGGVEKLFF
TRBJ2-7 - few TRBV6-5 TGTGCCACCTCCGGGGGTAGCGGCCCCTACGAGCAGTACTTC CATSGGSGPYEQYF
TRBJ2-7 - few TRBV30 TGTGCCTGGAGGAGGACAGCTTCCTACGAGCAGTACTTC CAWRRTASYEQYF
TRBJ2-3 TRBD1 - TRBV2 TGTGCCAGCAGTGGACAGGGATCGCACACAGATACGCAGTATTTT CASSGQGSHTDTQYF
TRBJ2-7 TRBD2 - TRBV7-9 TGTGCCAGCAGCATAACTAGCGGGAGTATCTACGAGCAGTACTTC CASSITSGSIYEQYF
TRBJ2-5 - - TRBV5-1 TGCGCCAGCAGCTTGTCAGAACGGGGGACCCAGTACTTC CASSLSERGTQYF
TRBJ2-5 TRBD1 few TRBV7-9 TGTGCCAGCAGCTTAGACCAGGGGGTTCAAGAGACCCAGTACTTC CASSLDQGVQETQYF
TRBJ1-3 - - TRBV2 TGTGCCAGCAGTGTAACGGGGACTGGAAACACCATATATTTT CASSVTGTGNTIYF
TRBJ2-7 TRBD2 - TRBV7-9 TGTGCCAGCAGCTTAGCGGGAGGGCCGAGCTCCTACGAGCAGTACTTC CASSLAGGPSSYEQYF
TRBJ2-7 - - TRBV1 TGCACCAGCAGCCAAGGCACAGGTAGCTACGAGCAGTACTTC CTSSQGTGSYEQYF
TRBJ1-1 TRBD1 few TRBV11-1 TGTGCCAGCAGCTTCCGGGACAGGGGGAACACTGAAGCTTTCTTT CASSFRDRGNTEAFF
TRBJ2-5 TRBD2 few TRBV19 TGTGCCAGTAGTGGATCGGTAGCGGGAGGGACCCAGTACTTC CASSGSVAGGTQYF
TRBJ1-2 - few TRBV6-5 TGTGCCAGCAGTTACCAGGGACAAAGATATGGCTACACCTTC CASSYQGQRYGYTF
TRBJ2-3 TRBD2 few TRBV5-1 TGCGCCAGCAGTACTGAGGGACTAGCGGCGTGGACAGATACGCAGTATTTT CASSTEGLAAWTDTQYF